This T cell receptor beta chain was sequenced for a study of CD8+ T cells in alopecia areata. Indicated treatment: oral pan-JAK inhibitor, 5-10 mg twice daily. cDNA serving as the sequencing template came from extracted, reverse transcribed RNA. TCRdb keeps only in-frame clones here, not all; method: immunoSEQ multiplex PCR. This sample has some 96,000 clones; approximately 66% occur once, and the top ten carry roughly 15%. Source: CD8+ T cells sorted from blood, taken at week 4, from a patient treated with tofacitinib. The TCR originated in a human donor with alopecia areata.

CDR3 DNA: TGTGCCAGCAGTATCACAGAGTACAATGAGCAGTTCTTC. Amino acid sequence: CASSITEYNEQFF. The V and J genes are TRBV27 and TRBJ2-1; D call uncertain. Deletions cut 5 bases from V and 4 bases from J, with 9 bases between. Germline CDR1 MNHEY, CDR2 SMNVEV (reference sequence). The CDR3 is made up of 13 amino acids.